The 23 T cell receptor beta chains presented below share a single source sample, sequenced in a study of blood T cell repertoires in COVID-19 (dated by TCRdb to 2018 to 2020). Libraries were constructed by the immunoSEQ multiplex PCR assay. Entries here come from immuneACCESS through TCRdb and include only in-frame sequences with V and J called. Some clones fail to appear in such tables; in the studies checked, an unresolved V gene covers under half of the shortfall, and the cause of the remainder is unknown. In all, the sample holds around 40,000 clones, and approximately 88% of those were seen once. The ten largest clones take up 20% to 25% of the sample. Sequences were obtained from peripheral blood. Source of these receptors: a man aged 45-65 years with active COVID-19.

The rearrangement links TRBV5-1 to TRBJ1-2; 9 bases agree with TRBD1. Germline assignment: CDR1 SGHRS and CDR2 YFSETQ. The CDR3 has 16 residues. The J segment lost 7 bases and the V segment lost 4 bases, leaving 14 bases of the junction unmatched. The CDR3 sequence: CASSEGGTGTPGGYTF. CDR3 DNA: TGCGCCAGCAGCGAGGGCGGGACAGGGACCCCGGGTGGCTACACCTTC.

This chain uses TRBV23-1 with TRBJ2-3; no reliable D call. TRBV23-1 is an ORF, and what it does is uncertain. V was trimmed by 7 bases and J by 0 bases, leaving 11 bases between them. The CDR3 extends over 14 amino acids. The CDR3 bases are TGCGCCAGCAAGTCGCAGTGGAGCACAGATACGCAGTATTTT. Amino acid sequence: CASKSQWSTDTQYF.

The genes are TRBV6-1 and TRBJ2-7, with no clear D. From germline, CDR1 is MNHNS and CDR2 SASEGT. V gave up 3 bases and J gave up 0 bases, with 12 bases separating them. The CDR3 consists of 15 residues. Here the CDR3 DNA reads TGTGCCAGCAGTGACCAAAACTCATTCTCCTACGAGCAGTACTTC. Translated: CASSDQNSFSYEQYF.

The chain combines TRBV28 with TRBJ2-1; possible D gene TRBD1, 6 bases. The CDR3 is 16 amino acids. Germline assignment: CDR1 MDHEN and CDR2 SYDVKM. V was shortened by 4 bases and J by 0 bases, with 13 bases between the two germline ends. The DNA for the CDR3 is TGTGCCAGCAGTTCCCTTCGGACAGCCTCCTACAATGAGCAGTTCTTC. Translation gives CASSSLRTASYNEQFF.

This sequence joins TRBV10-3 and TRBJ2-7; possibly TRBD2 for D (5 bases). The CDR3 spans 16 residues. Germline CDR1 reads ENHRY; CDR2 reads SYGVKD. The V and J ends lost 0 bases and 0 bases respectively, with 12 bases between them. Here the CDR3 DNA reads TGTGCCATCAGTGAGTCGGGTGGGAGCTTCTCCTACGAGCAGTACTTC. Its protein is CAISESGGSFSYEQYF.

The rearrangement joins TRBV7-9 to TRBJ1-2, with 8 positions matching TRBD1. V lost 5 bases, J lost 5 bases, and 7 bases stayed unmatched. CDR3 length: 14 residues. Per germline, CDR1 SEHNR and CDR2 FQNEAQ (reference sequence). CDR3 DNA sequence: TGTGCCAGCAGCCTGGGGGACAGGAAATATGGCTACACCTTC. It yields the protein CASSLGDRKYGYTF.

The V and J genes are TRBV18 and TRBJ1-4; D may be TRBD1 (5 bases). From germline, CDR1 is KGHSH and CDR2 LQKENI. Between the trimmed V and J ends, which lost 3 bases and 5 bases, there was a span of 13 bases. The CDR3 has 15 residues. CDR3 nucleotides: TGTGCCAGCTCACCCGGGGGACGGCGGAATGAAAAACTGTTTTTT. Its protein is CASSPGGRRNEKLFF.

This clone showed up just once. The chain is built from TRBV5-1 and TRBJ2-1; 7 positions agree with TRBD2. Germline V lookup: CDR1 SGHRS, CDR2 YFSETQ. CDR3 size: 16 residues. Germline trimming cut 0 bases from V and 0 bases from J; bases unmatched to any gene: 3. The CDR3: CASSLGRGSSYNEQFF. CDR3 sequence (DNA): TGCGCCAGCAGCTTGGGGCGGGGGAGCTCCTACAATGAGCAGTTCTTC.

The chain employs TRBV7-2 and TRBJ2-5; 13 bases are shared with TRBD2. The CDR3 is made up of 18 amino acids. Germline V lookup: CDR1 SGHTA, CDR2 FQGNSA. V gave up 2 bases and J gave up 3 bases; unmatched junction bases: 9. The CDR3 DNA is TGTGCCAGCAGCTTAAAACTAGCGGGAGGGTCATTGGAAGAGACCCAGTACTTC. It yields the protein CASSLKLAGGSLEETQYF.

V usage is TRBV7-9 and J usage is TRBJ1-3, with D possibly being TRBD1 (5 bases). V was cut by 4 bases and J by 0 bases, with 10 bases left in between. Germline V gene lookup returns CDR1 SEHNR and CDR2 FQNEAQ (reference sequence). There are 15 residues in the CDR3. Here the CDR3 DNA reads TGTGCCAGCAGCTCCCGGGGGAGCTCTGGAAACACCATATATTTT. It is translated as CASSSRGSSGNTIYF.

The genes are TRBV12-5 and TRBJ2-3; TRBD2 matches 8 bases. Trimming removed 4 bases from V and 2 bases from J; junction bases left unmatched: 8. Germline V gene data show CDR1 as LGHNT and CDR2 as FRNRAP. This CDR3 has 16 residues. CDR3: CASGSGTSRDTDTQYF. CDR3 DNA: TGTGCTAGTGGTTCCGGGACTAGTAGAGACACAGATACGCAGTATTTT.

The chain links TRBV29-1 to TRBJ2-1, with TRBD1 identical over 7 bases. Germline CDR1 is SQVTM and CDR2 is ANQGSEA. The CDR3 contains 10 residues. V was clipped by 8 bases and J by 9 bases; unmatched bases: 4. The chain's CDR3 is CSSGGGEQFF. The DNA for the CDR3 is TGCAGCTCAGGGGGTGGTGAGCAGTTCTTC.

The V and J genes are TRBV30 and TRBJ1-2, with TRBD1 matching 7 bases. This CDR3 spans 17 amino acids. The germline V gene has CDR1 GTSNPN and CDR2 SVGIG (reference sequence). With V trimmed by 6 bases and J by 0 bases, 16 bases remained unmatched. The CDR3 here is CACEGASDAGANYGYTF. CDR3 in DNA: TGTGCCTGCGAGGGGGCGAGCGACGCTGGGGCTAACTATGGCTACACCTTC.

CDR3 amino acids: CASRKGHSSGNTIYF. Here the CDR3 DNA reads TGTGCCAGCAGGAAGGGACACAGCTCTGGAAACACCATATATTTT. The chain recombines TRBV6-5 with TRBJ1-3; D perhaps matches TRBD1 (6 bases). Germline V lookup: CDR1 MNHEY, CDR2 SVGAGI. The V end was cut by 6 bases, the J end by 0 bases, with 12 bases between. This CDR3 region has 15 residues.

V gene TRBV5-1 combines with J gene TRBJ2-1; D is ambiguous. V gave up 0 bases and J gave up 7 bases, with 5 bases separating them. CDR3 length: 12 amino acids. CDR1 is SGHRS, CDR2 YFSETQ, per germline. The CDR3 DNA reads TGCGCCAGCAGCTTGGGTCAAAATGAGCAGTTCTTC. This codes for CASSLGQNEQFF. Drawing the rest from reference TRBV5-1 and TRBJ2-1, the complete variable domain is KAGVTQTPRYLIKTRGQQVTLSCSPISGHRSVSWYQQTPGQGLQFLFEYFSETQRNKGNFPGRFSGRQFSNSRSEMNVSTLELGDSALYLCASSLGQNEQFFGPGTRLTVL.

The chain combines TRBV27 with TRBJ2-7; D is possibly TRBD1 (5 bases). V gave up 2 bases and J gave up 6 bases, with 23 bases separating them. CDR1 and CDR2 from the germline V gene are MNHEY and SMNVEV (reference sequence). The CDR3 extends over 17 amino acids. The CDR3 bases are TGTGCCAGCAGTTTAATCGGAAAGGGGATCCCTTTCATCGAGCAGTACTTC. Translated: CASSLIGKGIPFIEQYF.

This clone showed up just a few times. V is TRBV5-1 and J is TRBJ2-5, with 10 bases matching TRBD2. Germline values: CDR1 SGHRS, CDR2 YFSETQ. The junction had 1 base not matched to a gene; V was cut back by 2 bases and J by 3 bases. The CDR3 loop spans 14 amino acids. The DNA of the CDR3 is TGCGCCAGCAGCTTAGCGGGAGGGAAAGAGACCCAGTACTTC. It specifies CASSLAGGKETQYF.

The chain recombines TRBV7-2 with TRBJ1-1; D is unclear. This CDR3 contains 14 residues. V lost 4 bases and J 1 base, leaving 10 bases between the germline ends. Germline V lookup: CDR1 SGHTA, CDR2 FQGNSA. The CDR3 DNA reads TGTGCCAGCAGCTCCCCTCGAGGGAACACTGAAGCTTTCTTT. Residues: CASSSPRGNTEAFF.

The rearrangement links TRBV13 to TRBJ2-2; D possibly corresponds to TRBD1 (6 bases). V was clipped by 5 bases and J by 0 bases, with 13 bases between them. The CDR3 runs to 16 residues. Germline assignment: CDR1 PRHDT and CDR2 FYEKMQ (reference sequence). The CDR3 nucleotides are TGTGCCAGCAGCCCCGCCGGGACAACGAACACCGGGGAGCTGTTTTTT. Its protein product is CASSPAGTTNTGELFF.

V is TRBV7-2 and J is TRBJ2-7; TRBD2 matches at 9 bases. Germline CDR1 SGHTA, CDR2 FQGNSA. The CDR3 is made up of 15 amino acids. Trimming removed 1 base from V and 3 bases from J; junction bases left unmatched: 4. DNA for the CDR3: TGTGCCAGCAGCTTAGAGGGACTAGCAGTCTACGAGCAGTACTTC. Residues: CASSLEGLAVYEQYF.

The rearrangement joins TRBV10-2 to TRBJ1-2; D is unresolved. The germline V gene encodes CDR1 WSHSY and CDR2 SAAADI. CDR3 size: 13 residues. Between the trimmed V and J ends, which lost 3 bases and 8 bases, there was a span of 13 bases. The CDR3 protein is CASSESSGFGYTF. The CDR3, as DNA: TGCGCCAGCAGTGAAAGTTCCGGGTTCGGCTACACCTTC.

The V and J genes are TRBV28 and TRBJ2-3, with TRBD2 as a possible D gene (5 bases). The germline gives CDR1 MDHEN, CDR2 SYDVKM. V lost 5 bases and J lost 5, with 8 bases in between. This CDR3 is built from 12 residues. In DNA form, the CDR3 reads TGTGCCAGCAGTCCCGGGAAAGATACGCAGTATTTT. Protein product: CASSPGKDTQYF.

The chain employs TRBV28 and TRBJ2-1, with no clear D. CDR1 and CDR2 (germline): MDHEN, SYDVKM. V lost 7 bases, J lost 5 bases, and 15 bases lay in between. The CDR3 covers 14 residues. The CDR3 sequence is CASTTLGIHNEQFF. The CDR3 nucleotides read TGTGCCAGCACGACCCTAGGTATCCACAATGAGCAGTTCTTC.